The present T cell receptor beta chain was sequenced within a study of blood T cell repertoires in COVID-19. About the study: From T cells, B-cell-depleted T cells, or PBMCs came the material, which was cDNA or gDNA.

V dropped 6 bases and J dropped 6; count of bases not matched to a gene: 8. CDR1 and CDR2 (germline): LNHDA, SQIVND (reference sequence). The CDR3 totals 15 residues. Here immunoSEQ multiplex PCR was the method, and the copy in TCRdb shows in-frame clones only, minus some. The data contain under 50,000 clones, 85% to 95% of them seen just once; the ten biggest clones take up 0.95% to 1.1%. Sequencing was done on a sample of peripheral blood. The sequence derives from a man aged 55 to 70 with COVID-19, enrolled during active disease. The chain joins TRBV19 to TRBJ1-5, with TRBD1 matching over 10 bases. The DNA for the CDR3 is TGTGCCAGTAGGCCCCCAGGGACAGGGGCTCAGCCCCAGCATTTT. It yields the protein CASRPPGTGAQPQHF.